Shown below are 15 T cell receptor beta chains from a single sample sequenced in a study of shared clonotypes between healthy human individuals. As defined, naive CD8 cells were CD45RO-negative and positively selected for CCR7, with terminally differentiated effector memory CD45RA+ cells excluded. Produced via immunoSEQ multiplex PCR; TCRdb's table is partial and in-frame only. The sample lists about 2.1 million clones; just over 90% were seen once. Sequencing was carried out using naive CD8+ T cells from PBMCs. Source of these receptors: a man aged 18 to 30 in good health. Some clones in this sample may be carry-over from other donors' samples.

CDR3 residues: CASSLRGTIYGYTF. The CDR3, as DNA: TGTGCCAGCAGTTTGCGCGGGACGATCTATGGCTACACCTTC. This chain connects TRBV28 to TRBJ1-2; D possibly corresponds to TRBD1 (5 bases). The CDR3 spans 14 residues. Trimming removed 3 bases at V and 4 bases at J, with 12 bases between. Germline-derived CDR1 and CDR2 are MDHEN and SYDVKM.

This sequence joins TRBV6-1 and TRBJ1-1, with D possibly being TRBD1 (6 bases). This CDR3 contains 17 residues. Trimming took off 4 bases at V and 2 bases at J, with 20 bases between the two ends. Germline CDR1 reads MNHNS; CDR2 reads SASEGT. CDR3 region: CASSAIQGSRYNTEAFF. The CDR3 coding sequence is TGTGCCAGCAGTGCCATACAGGGATCGAGGTATAACACTGAAGCTTTCTTT.

Only a few counts were recorded for this clone. The J gene is TRBJ2-2, the V gene TRBV10-1, with no clear D. V dropped 2 bases and J dropped 6 bases, with 7 bases sitting between them. The CDR3 length is 13 residues. Germline V CDR1 and CDR2: WNHNN, SYGVQD (reference sequence). This CDR3 is CASSELASGELFF. The CDR3 DNA follows: TGCGCCAGCAGTGAGCTCGCATCCGGGGAGCTGTTTTTT.

V gene TRBV5-6 combines with J gene TRBJ2-7; D is perhaps TRBD2 (6 bases). The CDR3 totals 14 residues. Germline-derived CDR1 and CDR2 are SGHDT and YYEEEE. The V end was cut by 5 bases, the J end by 2 bases, with 14 bases between. Written as DNA, the CDR3 is TGTGCCAGCAGGCCAAGCGGGCGCCCCTACGAGCAGTACTTC. It is translated as CASRPSGRPYEQYF.

Points on this clone: The sample contains more than one DNA sequence encoding this CDR3. This chain links TRBV27 with TRBJ2-7; D possibly corresponds to TRBD1 (6 bases). CDR3 length: 13 residues. With 6 bases removed from V and 0 bases from J, the gap between germline ends came to 9 bases. Germline V gene lookup returns CDR1 MNHEY and CDR2 SMNVEV (reference sequence). CDR3 sequence reads: CASSDRSSYEQYF. For the CDR3, the DNA is TGTGCCAGCAGCGACAGGAGCTCCTACGAGCAGTACTTC.

This clone was seen only a few times. This same CDR3 is encoded by further DNA sequences in the sample. The rearrangement uses TRBV6-5 and TRBJ1-2; D is ambiguous. V lost 0 bases and J 3 bases, leaving 5 bases between the germline ends. The CDR3 spans 13 residues. Germline V gives CDR1 MNHEY, CDR2 SVGAGI. The CDR3 DNA reads as TGTGCCAGCAGTTACTCCAGGCACTATGGCTACACCTTC. This sequence encodes CASSYSRHYGYTF.

Notes on this clone: Other DNA sequences of this sample code for an identical CDR3. As DNA, the CDR3 is TGCAGCGGTCGGGTGAACACTGAAGCTTTCTTT. Translation gives CSGRVNTEAFF. V usage is TRBV29-1 and J usage is TRBJ1-1; D is unclear. Per germline, CDR1 SQVTM and CDR2 ANQGSEA. V was trimmed by 7 bases and J by 0 bases, leaving 6 bases between them. The CDR3 is 11 residues long.

The rearrangement joins TRBV10-3 to TRBJ1-1; 9 nucleotides agree with TRBD1. J was trimmed by 1 base and V by 4 bases; bases with no gene match: 7. Looked up from germline, CDR1 is ENHRY and CDR2 is SYGVKD. There are 16 residues in the CDR3. CDR3 in amino acids: CAISGVKQGANTEAFF. CDR3 nucleotides: TGTGCCATCAGTGGGGTAAAACAGGGGGCGAACACTGAAGCTTTCTTT.

The chain recombines TRBV29-1 with TRBJ2-7, with D possibly matching TRBD1 (5 bases). The CDR3 is 14 residues long. Trimming took off 6 bases at V and 2 bases at J, with 17 bases between the two ends. Germline assignment: CDR1 SQVTM and CDR2 ANQGSEA. The DNA for the CDR3 is TGCAGCGTCGCCCCGGGCAGGGTCCCCTACGAGCAGTACTTC. Protein sequence: CSVAPGRVPYEQYF.

CDR3 loop: CASSLVSGRGRETQYF. The CDR3 DNA follows: TGTGCCAGCAGCTTAGTTAGCGGGAGGGGACGGGAGACCCAGTACTTC. The chain is built from TRBV7-2 and TRBJ2-5, with 11 positions matching TRBD2. This CDR3 spans 16 amino acids. The junction had 6 bases not matched to a gene; V was cut back by 1 base and J by 5 bases. CDR1 and CDR2 from the germline V gene are SGHTA and FQGNSA.

This chain connects TRBV27 to TRBJ2-5, with 11 positions matching TRBD2. The V and J ends lost 5 bases and 9 bases, in that order; junction bases with no gene match: 14. CDR3 length: 16 amino acids. Germline V gene lookup returns CDR1 MNHEY and CDR2 SMNVEV (reference sequence). This CDR3 is CASSLLGTSGTWAQYF. Here the CDR3 DNA reads TGTGCCAGCAGTCTCCTCGGGACTAGCGGCACTTGGGCCCAGTACTTC.

This clone was recorded once. The chain links TRBV9 to TRBJ2-7; 7 bases match TRBD1. V lost 4 bases to trimming and J lost 1 base; unmatched junction nucleotides: 5. Germline values: CDR1 SGDLS, CDR2 YYNGEE. This CDR3 is built from 14 residues. CDR3 sequence reads: CASSSGTVSYEQYF. The DNA for the CDR3 is TGTGCCAGCAGCTCCGGGACAGTGTCCTACGAGCAGTACTTC.

The rearrangement uses TRBV28 and TRBJ2-5; 8 bases are a match to TRBD2. V shed 8 bases and J 7 bases; nucleotides not matched to a gene: 9. CDR1 MDHEN and CDR2 SYDVKM come from the germline V gene. The CDR3 is 13 residues long. As DNA, the CDR3 is TGTGCCAGCGACTTAGCGGGATCGGGGACCCAGTACTTC. Translating gives CASDLAGSGTQYF.

This sequence joins TRBV6-5 and TRBJ2-7; TRBD1 agrees at 9 bases. Germline V gene sequence: CDR1 MNHEY, CDR2 SVGAGI. Trimming at V came to 2 bases and at J to 2 bases, leaving 4 bases not matched to a gene. The CDR3 has 15 residues. The CDR3 DNA sequence: TGTGCCAGCAGTTACGGGACAGGGCCTCCCTACGAGCAGTACTTC. Translated: CASSYGTGPPYEQYF.

V gene TRBV29-1 combines with J gene TRBJ1-1, with 7 bases fitting TRBD1. CDR1 SQVTM and CDR2 ANQGSEA come from the germline V gene. The CDR3 sequence is 14 residues long. The CDR3 nucleotides read TGCGCCTTCTGGCAGGGGGTTAGATCCACTGAAGCTTTCTTT. It translates to CAFWQGVRSTEAFF.